This entry describes one T cell receptor beta chain. This receptor's antigen is unknown. One base away there is no much larger clone; base qualities are not given. Including the terminal cysteine and phenylalanine, the CDR3 comprises 13 residues. Left in the record is the CDR3 DNA by itself, 39 bases read in frame from the first base. Between the V and J ends, shortened by 4 bases and 5 bases respectively, the junction contains 9 bases. CDR1 and CDR2 were assigned from the germline V gene as SGDLS and YYNGEE. The immunoSEQ Assay, a bias-controlled multiplex PCR, was used to amplify TCRbeta CDR3 regions from genomic DNA. Processing in the source paper ran as follows. Within the assay, amplification of reference gene primers was used to estimate how many nucleated cells each sample contained. To quantify the absolute abundance of each unique TCRbeta CDR3 rearrangement, sequence reads were collapsed and filtered. Productive Simpson clonality was computed per sample as the square root of Simpson's diversity index over productive rearrangements. Imported from immuneACCESS, the table was reduced by TCRdb to in-frame sequences with V and J called. These copies leave out some clones; in studies compared against another copy, an unresolved V gene accounts for under half, and the cause of the remainder is not known. From that table come the V and J calls and clone size; the DNA was used to work out D and trimming. The table for this sample lists approximately 36,000 clones; roughly 87% of them were counted only once. The ten biggest clones cover 20% of the sample.

The data were taken from a study of blood T cell repertoires in COVID-19 (dated by TCRdb to between 2020 and 2021). Looking at the study overall: The collaborator samples originated in the United States, Italy and Spain and spanned the acute and convalescent phases of COVID-19. The prospective study material was composed of cDNA or gDNA derived from T cells, B-cell-depleted T cells, or PBMCs. The sample metadata nearly always contained a de-identified subject ID, COVID-19 status, age in years and sex. The repertoires were made available in a free public database intended to serve as a resource for research on the immune response to SARS-CoV-2. Samples were obtained from the ongoing ImmuneRACE study (first 160 participants) and from over 1,000 subjects provided by 6 global collaborators. Where available, HLA class I and class II types were obtained from metadata supplied by the sample provider rather than from assay-based typing. The dataset comprised deeply sampled blood TCRbeta repertoires from subjects exposed to, actively infected with, or recovered from COVID-19. What the study reported, not specific to this receptor: The quantity of clinical and demographic metadata differed by source and by participant and was supplied without curation.

The collaborating institutions used their own protocols to collect whole blood in K2EDTA tubes. For TCRbeta analysis, collaborators shipped samples as frozen whole blood, isolated PBMCs, or DNA extracted from either of those sample types. The clonotype originates from a man in his sixties with acute or convalescent COVID-19. The rearrangement joined TRBV9 to TRBJ1-4, and the D gene may be TRBD1, 6 bases matching. Specimen: peripheral blood. The nucleotide sequence reads TGTGCCAGCAGCACAGGGTGGAATGAAAAACTGTTTTTT. Translated, this gives CASSTGWNEKLFF.